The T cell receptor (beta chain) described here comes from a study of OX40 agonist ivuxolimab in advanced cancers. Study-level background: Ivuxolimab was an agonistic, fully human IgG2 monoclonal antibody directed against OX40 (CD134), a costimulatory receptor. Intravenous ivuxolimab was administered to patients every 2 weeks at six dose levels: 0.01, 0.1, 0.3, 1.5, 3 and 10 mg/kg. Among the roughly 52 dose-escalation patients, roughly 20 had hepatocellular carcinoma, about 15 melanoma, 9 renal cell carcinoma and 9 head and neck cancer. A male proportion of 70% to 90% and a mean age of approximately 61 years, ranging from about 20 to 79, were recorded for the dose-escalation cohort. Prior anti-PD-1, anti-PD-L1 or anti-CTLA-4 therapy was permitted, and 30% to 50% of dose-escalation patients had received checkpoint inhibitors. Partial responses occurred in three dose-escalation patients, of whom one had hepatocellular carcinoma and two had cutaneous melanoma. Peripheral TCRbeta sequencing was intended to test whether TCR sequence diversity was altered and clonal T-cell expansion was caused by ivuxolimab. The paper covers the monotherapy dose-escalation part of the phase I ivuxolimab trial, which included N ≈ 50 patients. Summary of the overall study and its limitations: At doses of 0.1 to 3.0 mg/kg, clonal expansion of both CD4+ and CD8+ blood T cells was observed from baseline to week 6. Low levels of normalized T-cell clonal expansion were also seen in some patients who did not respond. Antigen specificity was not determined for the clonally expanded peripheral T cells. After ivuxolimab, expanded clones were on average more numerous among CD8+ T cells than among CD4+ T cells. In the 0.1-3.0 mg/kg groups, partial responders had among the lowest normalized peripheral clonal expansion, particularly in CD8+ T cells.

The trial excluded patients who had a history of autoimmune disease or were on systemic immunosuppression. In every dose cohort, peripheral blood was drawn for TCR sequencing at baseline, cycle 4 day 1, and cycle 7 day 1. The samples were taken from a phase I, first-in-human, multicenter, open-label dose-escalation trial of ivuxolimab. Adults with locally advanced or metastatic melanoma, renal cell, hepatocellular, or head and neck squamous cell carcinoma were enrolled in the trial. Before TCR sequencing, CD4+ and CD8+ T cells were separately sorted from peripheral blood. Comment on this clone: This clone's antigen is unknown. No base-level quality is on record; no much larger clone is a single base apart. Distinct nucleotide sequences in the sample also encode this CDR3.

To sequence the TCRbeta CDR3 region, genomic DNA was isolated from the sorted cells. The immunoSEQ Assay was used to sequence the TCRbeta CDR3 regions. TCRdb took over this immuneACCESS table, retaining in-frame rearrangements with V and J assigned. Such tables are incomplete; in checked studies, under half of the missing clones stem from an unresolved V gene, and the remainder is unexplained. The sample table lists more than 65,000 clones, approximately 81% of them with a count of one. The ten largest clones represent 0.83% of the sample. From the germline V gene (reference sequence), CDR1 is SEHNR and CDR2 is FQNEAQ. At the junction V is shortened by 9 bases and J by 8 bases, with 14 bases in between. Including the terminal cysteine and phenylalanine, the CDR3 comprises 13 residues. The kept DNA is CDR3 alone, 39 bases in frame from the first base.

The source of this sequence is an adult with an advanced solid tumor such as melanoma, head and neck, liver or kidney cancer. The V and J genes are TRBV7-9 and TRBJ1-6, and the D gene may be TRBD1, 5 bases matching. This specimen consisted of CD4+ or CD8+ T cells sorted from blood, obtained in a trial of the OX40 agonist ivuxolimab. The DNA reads TGTGCCAGTAGACAGCGGCCGGATTCACCCCTCCACTTT. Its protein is CASRQRPDSPLHF.